Listed below are T cell receptor beta chains from one sample, sequenced in a study of Graves' ophthalmopathy and Graves' hyperthyroidism. Each CDR3 protein gets one entry after TCRdb re-called the multiplex PCR reads with MiXCR. Of under 350,000 distinct CDR3 sequences listed, roughly a sixth were seen once; the top ten hold over 9%. Sequencing was carried out using peripheral blood. These TCRs come from an adult man with Graves' ophthalmopathy. Both conserved end residues are part of each CDR3. The order of the fields is clone size, V gene, D gene, J gene, CDR3 DNA, CDR3 protein. D genes are given only for firm matches. The size field is filled for only some rows; it gives once, few, many or a size class.

NA	TRBV12-3/TRBV12-4	TRBD1	TRBJ2-7	TGTGCCAGCAAACTCCGGGACAGATCCTACGAGCAGTACTTC	CASKLRDRSYEQYF
many	TRBV29-1	NA	TRBJ1-2	TGCAGCGTTACGGCTATAGGTGTCTATGGCTACACCTTC	CSVTAIGVYGYTF
many	TRBV27	NA	TRBJ2-5	TGTGCCAGCAGTCCTGGACGGCTGGCTGGTTGGGAGACCCAGTACTTC	CASSPGRLAGWETQYF
many	TRBV24-1	NA	TRBJ2-7	TGTGCCACCAGTGATTCCGGAAAGCACGAGCAGTACTTC	CATSDSGKHEQYF
NA	TRBV30	NA	TRBJ2-7	TGTGCCTGGAGTGTCGGGGACTACGAGCAGTACTTC	CAWSVGDYEQYF
many	TRBV5-1	NA	TRBJ1-1	TGCGCCAGCAGCACGGGACAAAACACTGAAGCTTTCTTT	CASSTGQNTEAFF
many	TRBV6-2/TRBV6-3	NA	TRBJ2-2	TGTGCCAGCAAGACAGGAGCCACCGGGGAGCTGTTTTTT	CASKTGATGELFF
many	TRBV6-1	TRBD1	TRBJ1-2	TGTGCCAGCAGTGAAACGGACAGGGCCTATGGCTACACCTTC	CASSETDRAYGYTF
many	TRBV12-3/TRBV12-4	TRBD1	TRBJ1-1	TGTGCCAGCAGCCGGGACAGGGGGCCGGGAGCTTTCTTT	CASSRDRGPGAFF
NA	TRBV5-1	TRBD1	TRBJ1-1	TGCGCCAGCAGCTTTTCCGGGACAGCCAACACTGAAGCTTTCTTT	CASSFSGTANTEAFF
many	TRBV2	NA	TRBJ1-6	TGTGCCAGCAGTGGAGTTGGGGGTTTACTTAATTCACCCCTCCACTTT	CASSGVGGLLNSPLHF
many	TRBV29-1	NA	TRBJ2-7	TGCAGCGTTGGAGGAAACGAGCAGTACTTC	CSVGGNEQYF
many	TRBV12-3/TRBV12-4	NA	TRBJ1-1	TGTGCCAGCAGTTCGATGGCCCTACCTGAAGCTTTCTTT	CASSSMALPEAFF
NA	TRBV24-1	TRBD2	TRBJ2-2	TGTGCCACTACTAGCGGGAGAGACACCGGGGAGCTGTTTTTT	CATTSGRDTGELFF
many	TRBV10-1	NA	TRBJ1-5	TGCGCCAGCAGTGACCCCAGTGGGCCCCAGCATTTT	CASSDPSGPQHF